Detailed here is one T cell receptor (beta chain). Its antigen is unknown. The data derive from a study of T cells in Graves' hyperthyroidism and ophthalmopathy. From RNA transcripts, TCR beta CDR3 regions were amplified. When the TCR CDR3 underwent first-round RT-PCR, the HTBI primer set was used. TCRdb re-derived calls from the multiplex PCR reads in MiXCR, one entry per CDR3 protein. The repertoire holds around 660,000 distinct CDR3 sequences, with just under 45% as singletons. General observations from the study: Expanded thyroid clonotypes (above 0.001) were mostly also found in blood.

What was sequenced was peripheral blood or thyroid tissue (not recorded which). The sequence came from an adult man with Graves' disease, either hyperthyroidism or ophthalmopathy (not recorded which).

The CDR3 is CASSFSDIWNEKLFF. CDR3 DNA sequence: TGTGCCAGCAGCTTCTCGGACATCTGGAATGAAAAACTGTTTTTT. The V call is TRBV5-6, the J call TRBJ1-4, with a weak D call TRBD1 (5 bases). V lost 2 bases, J lost 5 bases, and 13 bases lay in between. This CDR3 has 15 amino acids. The V gene's germline CDR1 is SGHDT and CDR2 YYEEEE.